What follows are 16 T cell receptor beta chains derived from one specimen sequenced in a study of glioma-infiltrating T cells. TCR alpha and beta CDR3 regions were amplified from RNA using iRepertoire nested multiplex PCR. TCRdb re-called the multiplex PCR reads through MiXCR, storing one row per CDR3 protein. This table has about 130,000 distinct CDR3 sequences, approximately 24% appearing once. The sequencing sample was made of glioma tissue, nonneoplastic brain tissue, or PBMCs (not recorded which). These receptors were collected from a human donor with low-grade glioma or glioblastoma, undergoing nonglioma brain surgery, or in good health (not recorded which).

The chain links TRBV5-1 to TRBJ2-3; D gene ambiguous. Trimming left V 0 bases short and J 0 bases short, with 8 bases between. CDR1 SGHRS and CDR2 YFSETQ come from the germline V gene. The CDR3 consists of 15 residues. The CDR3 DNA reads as TGCGCCAGCAGCTTGGTGGTACTGAGCACAGATACGCAGTATTTT. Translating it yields CASSLVVLSTDTQYF.

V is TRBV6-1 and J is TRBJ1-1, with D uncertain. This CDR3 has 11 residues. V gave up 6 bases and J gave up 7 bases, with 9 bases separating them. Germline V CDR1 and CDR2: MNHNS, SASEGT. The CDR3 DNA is TGTGCCAGCAGAACGGGTCGTGAAGCTTTCTTT. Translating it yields CASRTGREAFF.

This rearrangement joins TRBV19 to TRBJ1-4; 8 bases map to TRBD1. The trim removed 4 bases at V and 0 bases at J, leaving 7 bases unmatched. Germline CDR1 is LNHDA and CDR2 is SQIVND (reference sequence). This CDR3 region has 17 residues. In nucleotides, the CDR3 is TGTGCCAGTAGTACCTGGACAGGGTTCTCAACTAATGAAAAACTGTTTTTT. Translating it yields CASSTWTGFSTNEKLFF.

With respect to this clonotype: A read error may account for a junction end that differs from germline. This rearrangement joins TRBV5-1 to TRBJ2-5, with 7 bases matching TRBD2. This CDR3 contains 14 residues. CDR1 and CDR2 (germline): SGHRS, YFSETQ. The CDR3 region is CASSSGLNQEAQYF. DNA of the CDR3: TGCGCCAGCAGCTCGGGACTAAACCAAGAGGCCCAGTACTTC.

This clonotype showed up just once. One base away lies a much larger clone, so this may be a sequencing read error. CDR3 protein: CSASGGAAQGQFF. The CDR3 DNA reads TGCAGTGCTAGCGGGGGGGCCGCCCAAGGGCAGTTCTTC. V is TRBV20-1 and J is TRBJ2-5, with 8 bases matching TRBD2. With the DNA end fitting TRBJ2-1 better, the J assignment may be wrong. This CDR3 region has 13 residues. The germline V gene has CDR1 DFQATT and CDR2 SNEGSKA (reference sequence).

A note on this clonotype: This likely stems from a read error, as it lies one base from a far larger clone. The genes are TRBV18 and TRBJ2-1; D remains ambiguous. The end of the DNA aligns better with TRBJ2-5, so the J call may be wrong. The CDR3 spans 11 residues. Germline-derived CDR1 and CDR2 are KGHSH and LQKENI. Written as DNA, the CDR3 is TGTGCCAGATCGCCGCAAGAGACCCAGTACTTC. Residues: CARSPQETQYF.

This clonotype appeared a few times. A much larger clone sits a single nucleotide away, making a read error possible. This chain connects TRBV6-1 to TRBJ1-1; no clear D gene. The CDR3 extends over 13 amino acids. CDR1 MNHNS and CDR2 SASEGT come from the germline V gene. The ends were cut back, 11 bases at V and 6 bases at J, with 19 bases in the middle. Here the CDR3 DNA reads TGTGCCTGCATCAAGCCGCCGTGGGCTGAAGCTTTCTTT. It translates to CACIKPPWAEAFF.

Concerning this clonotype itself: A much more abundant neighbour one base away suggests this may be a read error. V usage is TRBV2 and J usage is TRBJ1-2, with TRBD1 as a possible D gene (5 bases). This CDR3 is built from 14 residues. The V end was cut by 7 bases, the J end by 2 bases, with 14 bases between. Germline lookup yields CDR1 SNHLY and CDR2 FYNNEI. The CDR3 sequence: CASKTVRGNYGYTF. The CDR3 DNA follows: TGTGCCAGCAAAACTGTAAGGGGAAACTATGGCTACACCTTC.

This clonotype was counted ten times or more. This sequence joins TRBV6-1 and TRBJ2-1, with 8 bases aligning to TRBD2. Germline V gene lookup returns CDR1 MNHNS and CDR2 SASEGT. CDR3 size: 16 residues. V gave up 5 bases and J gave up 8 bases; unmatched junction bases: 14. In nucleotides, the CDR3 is TGTGCCAGCAGTTCACCGCGGGGTAGCGGGGCATATGAGCAGTTCTTC. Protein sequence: CASSSPRGSGAYEQFF.

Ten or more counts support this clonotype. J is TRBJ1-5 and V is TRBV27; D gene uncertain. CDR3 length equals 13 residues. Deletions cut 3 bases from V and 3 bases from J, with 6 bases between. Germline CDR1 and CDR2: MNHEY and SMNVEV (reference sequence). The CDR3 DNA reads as TGTGCCAGCAGTTTCCAGCCCAATCAGCCCCAGCATTTT. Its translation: CASSFQPNQPQHF.

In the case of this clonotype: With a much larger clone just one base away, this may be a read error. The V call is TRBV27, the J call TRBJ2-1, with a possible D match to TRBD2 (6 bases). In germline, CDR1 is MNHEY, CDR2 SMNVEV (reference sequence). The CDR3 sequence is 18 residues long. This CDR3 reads CASSYSLRAERANNEQSF. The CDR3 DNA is TGTGCCAGCAGTTACTCGCTTCGGGCCGAGCGGGCTAACAATGAGCAGTCCTTC.

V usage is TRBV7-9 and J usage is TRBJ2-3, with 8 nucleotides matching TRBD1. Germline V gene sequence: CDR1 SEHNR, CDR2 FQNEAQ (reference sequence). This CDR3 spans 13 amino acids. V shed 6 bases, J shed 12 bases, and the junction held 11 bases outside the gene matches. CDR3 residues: CASRSTGVGTQYF. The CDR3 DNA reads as TGTGCCAGCAGGTCGACAGGGGTGGGGACCCAGTATTTT.

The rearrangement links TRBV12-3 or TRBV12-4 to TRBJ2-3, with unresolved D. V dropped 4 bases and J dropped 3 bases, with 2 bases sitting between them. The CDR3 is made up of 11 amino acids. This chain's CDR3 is CASSWTDTQYF. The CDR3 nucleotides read TGTGCCAGCAGTTGGACAGATACGCAGTATTTT.

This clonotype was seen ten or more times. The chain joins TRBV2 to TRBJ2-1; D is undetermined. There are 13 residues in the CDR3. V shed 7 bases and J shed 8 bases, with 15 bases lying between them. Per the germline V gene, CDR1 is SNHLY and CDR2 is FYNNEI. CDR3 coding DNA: TGTGCCAGCAACCAAATTCGAGAGGATGAGCAGTTCTTC. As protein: CASNQIREDEQFF.

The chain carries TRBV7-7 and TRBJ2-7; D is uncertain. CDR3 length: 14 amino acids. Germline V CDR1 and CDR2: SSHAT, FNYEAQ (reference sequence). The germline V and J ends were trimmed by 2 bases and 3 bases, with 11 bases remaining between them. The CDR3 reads CASSLSGTVYEQYV. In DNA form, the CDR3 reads TGTGCCAGCAGCTTATCCGGCACGGTCTACGAGCAGTACGTC.

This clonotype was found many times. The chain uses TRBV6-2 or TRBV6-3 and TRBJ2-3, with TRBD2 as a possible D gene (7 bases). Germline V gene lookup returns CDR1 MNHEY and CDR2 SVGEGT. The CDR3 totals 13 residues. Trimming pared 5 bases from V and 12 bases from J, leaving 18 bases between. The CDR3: CASSIGGGGKQYF. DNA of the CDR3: TGTGCCAGCAGTATAGGAGGGGGGGGAAAACAGTATTTT.